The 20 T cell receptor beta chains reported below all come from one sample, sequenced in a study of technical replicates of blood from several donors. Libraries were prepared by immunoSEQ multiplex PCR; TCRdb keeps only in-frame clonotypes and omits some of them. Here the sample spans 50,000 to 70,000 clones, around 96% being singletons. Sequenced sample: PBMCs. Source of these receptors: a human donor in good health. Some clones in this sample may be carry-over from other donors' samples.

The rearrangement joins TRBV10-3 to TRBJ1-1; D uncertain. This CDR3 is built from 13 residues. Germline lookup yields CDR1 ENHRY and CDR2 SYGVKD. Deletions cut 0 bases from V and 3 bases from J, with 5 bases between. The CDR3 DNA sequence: TGTGCCATCAGTGAGTCCCGGGACACTGAAGCTTTCTTT. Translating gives CAISESRDTEAFF.

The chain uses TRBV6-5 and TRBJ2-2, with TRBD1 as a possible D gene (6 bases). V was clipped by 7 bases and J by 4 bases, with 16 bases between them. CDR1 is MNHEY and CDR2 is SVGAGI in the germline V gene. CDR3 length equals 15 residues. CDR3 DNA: TGTGCCAGCAAAAACAGGGCAATAGCCACCGGGGAGCTGTTTTTT. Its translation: CASKNRAIATGELFF.

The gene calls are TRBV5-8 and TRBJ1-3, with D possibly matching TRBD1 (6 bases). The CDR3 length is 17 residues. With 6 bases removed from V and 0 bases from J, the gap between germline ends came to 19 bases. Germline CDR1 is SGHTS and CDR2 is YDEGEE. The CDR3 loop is CASTTSWGQLSGNTIYF. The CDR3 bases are TGTGCCAGCACCACATCTTGGGGACAACTCTCTGGAAACACCATATATTTT. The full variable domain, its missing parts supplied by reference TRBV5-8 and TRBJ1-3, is EAGVTQSPTHLIKTRGQQATLRCSPISGHTSVYWYQQALGLGLQFLLWYDEGEERNRGNFPPRFSGRQFPNYSSELNVNALELEDSALYLCASTTSWGQLSGNTIYFGEGSWLTVV.

The CDR3 is CASSLGTSVGNEQFF. The CDR3 coding sequence is TGTGCCAGCAGCTTAGGGACTAGCGTGGGGAATGAGCAGTTCTTC. J is TRBJ2-1 and V is TRBV7-9; TRBD2 agrees at 9 bases. The CDR3 is 15 amino acids. The germline gives CDR1 SEHNR, CDR2 FQNEAQ (reference sequence). V was pared by 1 base and J by 7 bases, with 5 bases of the junction left unmatched.

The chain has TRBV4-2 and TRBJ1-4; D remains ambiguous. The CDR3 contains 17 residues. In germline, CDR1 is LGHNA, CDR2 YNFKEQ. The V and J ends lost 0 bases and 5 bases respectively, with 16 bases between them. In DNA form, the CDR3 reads TGTGCCAGCAGCCAAGATAGGGCGGGTAACGGAAATGAAAAACTGTTTTTT. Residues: CASSQDRAGNGNEKLFF.

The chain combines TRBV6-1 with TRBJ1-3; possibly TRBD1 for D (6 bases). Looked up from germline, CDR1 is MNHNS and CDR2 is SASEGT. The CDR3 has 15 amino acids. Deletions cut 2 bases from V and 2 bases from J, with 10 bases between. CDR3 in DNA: TGTGCCAGCAGTGAATATGAGGGGGCTGGAAACACCATATATTTT. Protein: CASSEYEGAGNTIYF.

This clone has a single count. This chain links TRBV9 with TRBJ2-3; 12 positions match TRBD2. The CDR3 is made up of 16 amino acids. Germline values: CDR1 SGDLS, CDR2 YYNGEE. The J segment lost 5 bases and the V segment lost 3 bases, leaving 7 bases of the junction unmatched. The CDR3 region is CASSDRLAGAVDTQYF. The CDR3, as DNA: TGTGCCAGCAGCGACCGACTAGCGGGAGCGGTAGATACGCAGTATTTT. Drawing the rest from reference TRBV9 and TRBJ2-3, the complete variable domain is DSGVTQTPKHLITATGQRVTLRCSPRSGDLSVYWYQQSLDQGLQFLIQYYNGEERAKGNILERFSAQQFPDLHSELNLSSLELGDSALYFCASSDRLAGAVDTQYFGPGTRLTVL.

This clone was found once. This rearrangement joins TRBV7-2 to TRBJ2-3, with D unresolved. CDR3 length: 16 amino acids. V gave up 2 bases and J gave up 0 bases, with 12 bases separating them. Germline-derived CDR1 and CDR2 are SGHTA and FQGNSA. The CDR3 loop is CASSLIAYTSTDTQYF. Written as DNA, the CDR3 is TGTGCCAGCAGCTTAATTGCGTATACTAGCACAGATACGCAGTATTTT.

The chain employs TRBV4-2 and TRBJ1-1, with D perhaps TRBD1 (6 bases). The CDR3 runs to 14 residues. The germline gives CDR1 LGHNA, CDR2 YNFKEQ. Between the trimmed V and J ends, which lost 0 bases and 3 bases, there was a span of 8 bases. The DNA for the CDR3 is TGTGCCAGCAGCCAAGATGGGGGCTACACTGAAGCTTTCTTT. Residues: CASSQDGGYTEAFF.

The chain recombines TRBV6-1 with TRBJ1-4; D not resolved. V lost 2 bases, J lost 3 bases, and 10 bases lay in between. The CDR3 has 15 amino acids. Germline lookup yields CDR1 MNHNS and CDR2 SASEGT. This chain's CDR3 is CASSEQFGANEKLFF. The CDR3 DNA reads TGTGCCAGCAGTGAACAATTCGGAGCTAATGAAAAACTGTTTTTT.

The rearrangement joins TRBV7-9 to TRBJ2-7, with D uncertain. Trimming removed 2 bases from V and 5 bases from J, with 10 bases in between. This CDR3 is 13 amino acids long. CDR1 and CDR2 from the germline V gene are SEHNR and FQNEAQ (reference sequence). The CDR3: CASSLLELNEQYF. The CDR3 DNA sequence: TGTGCCAGCAGCTTATTAGAACTCAACGAGCAGTACTTC.

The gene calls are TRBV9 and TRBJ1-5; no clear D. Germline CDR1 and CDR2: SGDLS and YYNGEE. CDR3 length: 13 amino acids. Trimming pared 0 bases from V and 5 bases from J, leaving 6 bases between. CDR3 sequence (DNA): TGTGCCAGCAGCGTAGATGTAGATCAGCCCCAGCATTTT. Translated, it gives CASSVDVDQPQHF.

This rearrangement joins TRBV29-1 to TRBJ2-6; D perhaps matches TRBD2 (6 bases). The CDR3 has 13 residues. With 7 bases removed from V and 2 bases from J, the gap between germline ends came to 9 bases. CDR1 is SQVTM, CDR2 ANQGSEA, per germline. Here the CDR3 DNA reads TGCAGCGGGAGGGTAGCTGGGGCCAACGTCCTGACTTTC. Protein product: CSGRVAGANVLTF.

The CDR3 bases are TGTGCCAGCCAAAGGGGGCTTGAAGCTTTCTTT. It is translated as CASQRGLEAFF. This rearrangement joins TRBV7-9 to TRBJ1-1; TRBD1 aligns across 7 bases. The CDR3 spans 11 residues. Germline CDR1 reads SEHNR; CDR2 reads FQNEAQ (reference sequence). After removal of 8 bases from V and 7 bases from J, the junction contained 4 bases not matched to a gene.

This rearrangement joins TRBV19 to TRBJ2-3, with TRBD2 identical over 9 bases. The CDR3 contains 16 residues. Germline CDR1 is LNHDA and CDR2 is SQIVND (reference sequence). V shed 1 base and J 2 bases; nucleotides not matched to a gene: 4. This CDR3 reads CASSIGGGRATDTQYF. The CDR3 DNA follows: TGTGCCAGTAGTATAGGCGGCGGGAGGGCCACAGATACGCAGTATTTT.

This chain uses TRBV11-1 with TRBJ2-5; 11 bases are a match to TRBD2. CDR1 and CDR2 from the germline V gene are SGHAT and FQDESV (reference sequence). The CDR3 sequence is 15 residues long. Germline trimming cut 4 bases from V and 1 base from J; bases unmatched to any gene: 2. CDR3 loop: CASSWTSGRQETQYF. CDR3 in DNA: TGTGCCAGCAGCTGGACTAGCGGGCGCCAAGAGACCCAGTACTTC.

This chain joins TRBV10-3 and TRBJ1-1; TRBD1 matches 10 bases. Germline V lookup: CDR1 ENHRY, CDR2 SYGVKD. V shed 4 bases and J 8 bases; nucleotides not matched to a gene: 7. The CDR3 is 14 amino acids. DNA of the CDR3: TGTGCCATCAGTGGGGGACAGGGGCGTTCGGAAGCTTTCTTT. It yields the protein CAISGGQGRSEAFF.

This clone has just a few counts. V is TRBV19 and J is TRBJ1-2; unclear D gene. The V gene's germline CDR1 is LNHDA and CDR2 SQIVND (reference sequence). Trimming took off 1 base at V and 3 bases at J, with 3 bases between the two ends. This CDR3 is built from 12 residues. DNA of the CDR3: TGTGCCAGTAGTATAGCGTACTATGGCTACACCTTC. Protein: CASSIAYYGYTF.

Written as DNA, the CDR3 is TGTGCCAGCAGCCGAGATCTTTACGAGCAGTACTTC. This gives the protein CASSRDLYEQYF. The chain joins TRBV14 to TRBJ2-7; D uncertain. The CDR3 extends over 12 amino acids. Germline V gene data show CDR1 as SGHDN and CDR2 as FVKESK. The V and J ends lost 4 bases and 4 bases respectively, with 8 bases between them.

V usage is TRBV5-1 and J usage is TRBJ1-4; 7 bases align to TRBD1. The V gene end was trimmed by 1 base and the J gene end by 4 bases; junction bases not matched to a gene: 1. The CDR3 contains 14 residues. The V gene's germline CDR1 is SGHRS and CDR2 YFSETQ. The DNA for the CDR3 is TGCGCCAGCAGCTTGACAGGGGTTAATGAAAAACTGTTTTTT. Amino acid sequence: CASSLTGVNEKLFF.